A selection of T cell receptor beta chains follows, all from one sample in a study of blood T cell repertoires in COVID-19. The repertoire was sequenced with immunoSEQ multiplex PCR; TCRdb's copy has only in-frame clones and lacks some. The sample lists 200,000 to 250,000 clones, 80% occurring once. Sequencing input: peripheral blood. These TCRs come from a human donor in a cohort sampled during active COVID-19. CDR3s include the opening cysteine and the closing phenylalanine or tryptophan. The D gene is left open where the match is weak. The listing skips clone size in some rows; elsewhere it reads once, few, many or a size class.

j_gene: TRBJ2-3; len: 16; v_gene: TRBV4-1; d_gene: TRBD2; abundance: .; CDR3nt: TGCGCCAGCAGCCAGCGGGGACTAGCGGGCACAGATACGCAGTATTTT; CDR3aa: CASSQRGLAGTDTQYF
j_gene: TRBJ2-3; len: 11; v_gene: TRBV4-1; d_gene: .; abundance: .; CDR3nt: TGCGCCAGCAGCCAAGCATATACGCAGTATTTT; CDR3aa: CASSQAYTQYF
j_gene: TRBJ1-5; len: 14; v_gene: TRBV11-2; d_gene: .; abundance: .; CDR3nt: TGTGCCAGCAGCTTAGAGGGGGCAAAACAGCCCCAGCATTTT; CDR3aa: CASSLEGAKQPQHF
j_gene: TRBJ1-1; len: 14; v_gene: TRBV19; d_gene: .; abundance: once; CDR3nt: TGTGCCAGTAGCACACGGAGAGTGAACACTGAAGCTTTCTTT; CDR3aa: CASSTRRVNTEAFF
j_gene: TRBJ2-7; len: 14; v_gene: TRBV14; d_gene: TRBD2; abundance: .; CDR3nt: TGTGCCAGCAGCCCTGGACTAGCGGGCTACGAGCAGTACTTC; CDR3aa: CASSPGLAGYEQYF
j_gene: TRBJ1-1; len: 15; v_gene: TRBV5-4; d_gene: .; abundance: .; CDR3nt: TGTGCCAGCAGCTCCCCCCCGGCAGGGAACACTGAAGCTTTCTTT; CDR3aa: CASSSPPAGNTEAFF
j_gene: TRBJ1-2; len: 14; v_gene: TRBV19; d_gene: .; abundance: .; CDR3nt: TGTGCCAGCCGCCCCGCGGGGGCTAACTATGGCTACACCTTC; CDR3aa: CASRPAGANYGYTF
j_gene: TRBJ1-2; len: 16; v_gene: TRBV4-3; d_gene: .; abundance: .; CDR3nt: TGCGCCAGCAGCCAAGATAGGGGACCGTCCTTCCTAGCGTTGGCATTC; CDR3aa: CASSQDRGPSFLALAF
j_gene: TRBJ1-2; len: 13; v_gene: TRBV28; d_gene: .; abundance: .; CDR3nt: TGTGCCAGCAGACCAGGGCCCAACTATGGCTACACCTTC; CDR3aa: CASRPGPNYGYTF
j_gene: TRBJ1-1; len: 11; v_gene: TRBV11-2; d_gene: .; abundance: .; CDR3nt: TGTGCCAGCAGCTTCGCGGGTGAAGCTTTCTTT; CDR3aa: CASSFAGEAFF
j_gene: TRBJ1-3; len: 15; v_gene: TRBV7-2; d_gene: TRBD1; abundance: few; CDR3nt: TGTGCCAGCAGCCTATGGACAGGGGCTGGAAACACCATATATTTT; CDR3aa: CASSLWTGAGNTIYF
j_gene: TRBJ2-3; len: 16; v_gene: TRBV5-1; d_gene: .; abundance: .; CDR3nt: TGCGCCAGCAGCTACCCCGCCCGGGACAACACAGATACGCAGTATTTT; CDR3aa: CASSYPARDNTDTQYF
j_gene: TRBJ1-5; len: 18; v_gene: TRBV5-6; d_gene: TRBD1; abundance: .; CDR3nt: TGTGCCAGCAGCACCACGGGACAGGGTTGGGGTGGCAATCAGCCCCAGCATTTT; CDR3aa: CASSTTGQGWGGNQPQHF
j_gene: TRBJ1-3; len: 15; v_gene: TRBV27; d_gene: .; abundance: .; CDR3nt: TGTGCCAGCAGTTTAGGTGGGGCAATCGGAAACACCATATATTTT; CDR3aa: CASSLGGAIGNTIYF
j_gene: TRBJ1-5; len: 15; v_gene: TRBV19; d_gene: TRBD1; abundance: .; CDR3nt: TGTGCCAGTAGTTTGACAGGGGTCAGCAATCAGCCCCAGCATTTT; CDR3aa: CASSLTGVSNQPQHF
j_gene: TRBJ2-1; len: 15; v_gene: TRBV28; d_gene: .; abundance: .; CDR3nt: TGTGCCAGCACCCCCCTCGGTTTTGGGCACAATGAGCAGTTCTTC; CDR3aa: CASTPLGFGHNEQFF
j_gene: TRBJ1-2; len: 14; v_gene: TRBV3-1/TRBV3-2; d_gene: .; abundance: .; CDR3nt: TGTGCCAGCAGCTTACCCGGGGGTAATGGTGGCTACACCTTC; CDR3aa: CASSLPGGNGGYTF
j_gene: TRBJ2-1; len: 14; v_gene: TRBV7-3; d_gene: .; abundance: .; CDR3nt: TGTGCCAGCAGCAGAAATGGGGGGTCCAATGAGCAGTTCTTC; CDR3aa: CASSRNGGSNEQFF
j_gene: TRBJ2-7; len: 13; v_gene: TRBV19; d_gene: TRBD2; abundance: few; CDR3nt: TGTGCCAACCCGACTAGCGTGCCTCTCGGGCAGTACTTC; CDR3aa: CANPTSVPLGQYF
j_gene: TRBJ1-2; len: 13; v_gene: TRBV19; d_gene: TRBD1; abundance: .; CDR3nt: TGTGCCAGTAGTATAGACAGGGGGGACGGCTACACCTTC; CDR3aa: CASSIDRGDGYTF
j_gene: TRBJ1-6; len: 17; v_gene: TRBV3-1/TRBV3-2; d_gene: TRBD1; abundance: .; CDR3nt: TGTGCCAGCAGCGCCCGGAACTACGGGACAGGGGGATCACCCCTCCACTTT; CDR3aa: CASSARNYGTGGSPLHF
j_gene: TRBJ2-1; len: 15; v_gene: TRBV6-2/TRBV6-3; d_gene: TRBD2; abundance: .; CDR3nt: TGTGCCAGCAGTTTATCCGGGACTAGCTACAATGAGCAGTTCTTC; CDR3aa: CASSLSGTSYNEQFF
j_gene: TRBJ2-2; len: 16; v_gene: TRBV10-1; d_gene: TRBD2; abundance: few; CDR3nt: TGCGCCAGCAATTTGTTTCGGCTAGCGGATCTCGGGAAGCTGTTTTTT; CDR3aa: CASNLFRLADLGKLFF
j_gene: TRBJ2-3; len: 13; v_gene: TRBV2; d_gene: .; abundance: once; CDR3nt: TGTGCCAGCAGTCGGGACTTCACAGATACGCAGTATTTT; CDR3aa: CASSRDFTDTQYF
j_gene: TRBJ2-7; len: 15; v_gene: TRBV7-9; d_gene: TRBD1; abundance: many; CDR3nt: TGTGCCAGCAGCTTATCCGGGACAGGGTACTACGAGCAGTACTTC; CDR3aa: CASSLSGTGYYEQYF
j_gene: TRBJ2-2; len: 15; v_gene: TRBV27; d_gene: TRBD2; abundance: .; CDR3nt: TGTGCCAGCAGTCTAAGGACTAGTCGGACCGGGGAGCTGTTTTTT; CDR3aa: CASSLRTSRTGELFF
j_gene: TRBJ1-1; len: 16; v_gene: TRBV18; d_gene: TRBD1; abundance: .; CDR3nt: TGTGCCAGCTCACCGATTCCGGACAGGTTGAACACTGAAGCTTTCTTT; CDR3aa: CASSPIPDRLNTEAFF
j_gene: TRBJ1-3; len: 14; v_gene: TRBV29-1; d_gene: .; abundance: .; CDR3nt: TGCAGCGTCTCGACACCTTTCTCTGGAAACACCATATATTTT; CDR3aa: CSVSTPFSGNTIYF
j_gene: TRBJ2-7; len: 14; v_gene: TRBV20-1; d_gene: .; abundance: once; CDR3nt: TGCAGTGCCAGTGGAGGGTTCGGCTCCTACGAGCAGTACTTC; CDR3aa: CSASGGFGSYEQYF
j_gene: TRBJ2-3; len: 17; v_gene: TRBV11-3; d_gene: .; abundance: .; CDR3nt: TGTGCCAGCAGCCCGACGAGAATCAGTGGGGGCTCAGATACGCAGTATTTT; CDR3aa: CASSPTRISGGSDTQYF
j_gene: TRBJ2-3; len: 14; v_gene: TRBV18; d_gene: .; abundance: .; CDR3nt: TGTGCCAGCTTCTTAGGGGCGGGGACAGATACGCAGTATTTT; CDR3aa: CASFLGAGTDTQYF
j_gene: TRBJ2-3; len: 14; v_gene: TRBV10-1; d_gene: .; abundance: .; CDR3nt: TGCGCCAGCAGTCCCCCGGAGGACGCAGATACGCAGTATTTT; CDR3aa: CASSPPEDADTQYF
j_gene: TRBJ1-1; len: 12; v_gene: TRBV11-3; d_gene: .; abundance: .; CDR3nt: TGTGCCAGCAGTTCTCTCGAAGGGGCAGCTTTCTTT; CDR3aa: CASSSLEGAAFF
j_gene: TRBJ2-5; len: 15; v_gene: TRBV12-5; d_gene: TRBD1; abundance: few; CDR3nt: TGTGCTAGTGGCAGCGGACAGGGTCCACAAGAGACCCAGTACTTC; CDR3aa: CASGSGQGPQETQYF
j_gene: TRBJ1-1; len: 14; v_gene: TRBV4-1; d_gene: TRBD1; abundance: medium-sized; CDR3nt: TGCGCCAGCAGCCAAGTCACAGGGGCGGCTGAAGCTTTCTTT; CDR3aa: CASSQVTGAAEAFF
j_gene: TRBJ1-2; len: 15; v_gene: TRBV4-1; d_gene: .; abundance: .; CDR3nt: TGCGCCAGCAGCCCTTGGAGGGGACCCAAGGGTGGCTACACCTTC; CDR3aa: CASSPWRGPKGGYTF
j_gene: TRBJ2-5; len: 15; v_gene: TRBV4-2; d_gene: .; abundance: .; CDR3nt: TGTGCCAGCAGCCCGGGGGACGGGAGTGCAGAGACCCAGTACTTC; CDR3aa: CASSPGDGSAETQYF
j_gene: TRBJ1-1; len: 13; v_gene: TRBV29-1; d_gene: .; abundance: once; CDR3nt: TGCAGCGTCCACCACAGGTTGAACACTGAAGCTTTCTTT; CDR3aa: CSVHHRLNTEAFF
j_gene: TRBJ1-2; len: 17; v_gene: TRBV5-4; d_gene: .; abundance: .; CDR3nt: TGTGCCAGCAGCTTGGGGGCCAGGGAATTAATTCTCTATGGCTACACCTTC; CDR3aa: CASSLGARELILYGYTF
j_gene: TRBJ2-1; len: 18; v_gene: TRBV9; d_gene: TRBD2; abundance: .; CDR3nt: TGTGCCAGCAGCGTAGATCCCCGGACTAGCGGGGATGACAATGAGCAGTTCTTC; CDR3aa: CASSVDPRTSGDDNEQFF
j_gene: TRBJ2-1; len: 14; v_gene: TRBV6-5; d_gene: .; abundance: .; CDR3nt: TGTGCCACCCAAGATATCCAGTCCCTCAATGAGCAGTTCTTC; CDR3aa: CATQDIQSLNEQFF
j_gene: TRBJ1-4; len: 15; v_gene: TRBV11-2; d_gene: .; abundance: .; CDR3nt: TGTGCCAGCAGCAAACGAGGGGGTGAAGGGGAAAAACTGTTTTTT; CDR3aa: CASSKRGGEGEKLFF
j_gene: TRBJ2-7; len: 18; v_gene: TRBV28; d_gene: TRBD2; abundance: .; CDR3nt: TGTGCCAGCAGTTTATTGAGGGGGGGCCTAGCGGGAGCCCACGAGCAGTACTTC; CDR3aa: CASSLLRGGLAGAHEQYF
j_gene: TRBJ1-1; len: 12; v_gene: TRBV5-1; d_gene: .; abundance: once; CDR3nt: TGCGCCAGCAGCTTAGGTGAAGGAGGAGCTTTCTTT; CDR3aa: CASSLGEGGAFF
j_gene: TRBJ1-2; len: 14; v_gene: TRBV19; d_gene: .; abundance: .; CDR3nt: TGTGTCAGTAGTATCTCGGGATTTAACTATGGCTACACCTTC; CDR3aa: CVSSISGFNYGYTF
j_gene: TRBJ1-1; len: 13; v_gene: TRBV5-1; d_gene: .; abundance: once; CDR3nt: TGCGCCAGCAGCCTGGACAGTTACACTGAAGCTTTCTTT; CDR3aa: CASSLDSYTEAFF
j_gene: TRBJ1-5; len: 14; v_gene: TRBV6-5; d_gene: TRBD1; abundance: .; CDR3nt: TGTGCCACCAACGACAGGGGATACAACCAGCCCCAGCATTTT; CDR3aa: CATNDRGYNQPQHF
j_gene: TRBJ1-2; len: 15; v_gene: TRBV18; d_gene: .; abundance: .; CDR3nt: TGTGCCAGCTCACCAACGGCGGGATTGTCGTATGGCTACACCTTC; CDR3aa: CASSPTAGLSYGYTF
j_gene: TRBJ1-1; len: 14; v_gene: TRBV10-3; d_gene: .; abundance: .; CDR3nt: TGTGCCATCAGTGAGTCGTACGGGAACACTGAAGCTTTCTTT; CDR3aa: CAISESYGNTEAFF
j_gene: TRBJ1-2; len: 15; v_gene: TRBV7-9; d_gene: TRBD1; abundance: .; CDR3nt: TGTGCCAGCTTGGCCCCGGGACAGCTTAACTATGGCTACACCTTC; CDR3aa: CASLAPGQLNYGYTF
j_gene: TRBJ2-7; len: 15; v_gene: TRBV19; d_gene: .; abundance: .; CDR3nt: TGTGCCAGTAGTACCCTCCGAGCGGTAACCTACGAGCAGTACTTC; CDR3aa: CASSTLRAVTYEQYF
j_gene: TRBJ1-1; len: 14; v_gene: TRBV5-8; d_gene: .; abundance: few; CDR3nt: TGTGCCAGCAGCTTGGTGACCGGAGGCACTGAAGCTTTCTTT; CDR3aa: CASSLVTGGTEAFF
j_gene: TRBJ1-1; len: 14; v_gene: TRBV5-1; d_gene: TRBD1; abundance: .; CDR3nt: TGCGCCAGCAGACCGGGACAGGTTAACACTGAAGCTTTCTTT; CDR3aa: CASRPGQVNTEAFF